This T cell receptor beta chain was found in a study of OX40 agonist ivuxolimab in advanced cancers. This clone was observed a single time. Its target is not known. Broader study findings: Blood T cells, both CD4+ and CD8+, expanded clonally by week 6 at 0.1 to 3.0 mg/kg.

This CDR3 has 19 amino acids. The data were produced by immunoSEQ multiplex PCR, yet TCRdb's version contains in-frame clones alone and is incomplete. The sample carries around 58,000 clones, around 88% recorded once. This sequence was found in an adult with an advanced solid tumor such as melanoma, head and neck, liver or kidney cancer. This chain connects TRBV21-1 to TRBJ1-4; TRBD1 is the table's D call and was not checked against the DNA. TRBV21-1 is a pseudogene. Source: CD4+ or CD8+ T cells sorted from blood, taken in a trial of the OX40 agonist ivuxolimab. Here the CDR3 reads CASSSRDRKKGATNEKLFF. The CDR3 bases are TGTGCCAGCAGCTCCCGGGACAGGAAAAAGGGCGCAACTAATGAAAAACTGTTTTTT.